The source of this T cell receptor (beta chain) is a study of blood T cell repertoires in COVID-19. The CDR3 consists of 15 residues. Trimming shortened V by 4 bases and J by 0 bases, and 10 bases separated the two germline ends. From germline, CDR1 is KGHDR and CDR2 SFDVKD. Produced via immunoSEQ multiplex PCR; TCRdb's table is partial and in-frame only. This sample has some 120,000 clones, with about 85% found just once. This TCR was recovered from a man older than 75 with active or convalescent COVID-19. Sequencing was done on a sample of peripheral blood. The chain recombines TRBV24-1 with TRBJ2-3; perhaps TRBD2 as D (5 bases). In nucleotides, the CDR3 is TGTGCCACCAGTGAGTCGGAGGCGAGCACAGATACGCAGTATTTT. It is translated as CATSESEASTDTQYF.